This T cell receptor (beta chain) stems from a study of tumor-infiltrating lymphocytes in primary liver carcinoma. Study observations and caveats: Against blood, tumors held a significantly higher top-250-clone fraction (p = 0.039).

Production of TCR beta cDNA used 400 to 600 ng total RNA together with a constant-region primer. ARM-PCR was slightly modified, and three nested multiplex PCR rounds with it gave rise to the TCR beta libraries. Amplification in the first two PCR rounds was performed using TRBV1-TRBV30 forward primers and a C-beta reverse primer for 10 cycles each. MiXCR, applied by TCRdb to the multiplex PCR reads, yields one record per CDR3 protein. The sample yields about 100,000 distinct CDR3 sequences, about 70% seen once. Looked up from germline, CDR1 is SGHAT and CDR2 is FQNNGV. This CDR3 is 15 amino acids long. As regards this clonotype: Its specificity is unknown. The junction and the germline gene differ at one end; a read error may be behind it.

Investigators took RNA and DNA out together from roughly 18-30 mg of unsorted bulk tissue. Cases comprised patients with primary liver carcinoma who received surgical resection. The sequenced sample was tumor-adjacent normal liver tissue. The chain uses TRBV11-2 and TRBJ2-1; 7 bases fit TRBD1. This clonotype was obtained from a man aged 35-49 years with primary liver carcinoma and hepatitis B virus infection. The CDR3 here is CANSPRQGPYNEQFF. For the CDR3, the DNA is TGTGCCAACAGCCCCCGACAGGGACCCTACAATGAGCAGTTCTTC.